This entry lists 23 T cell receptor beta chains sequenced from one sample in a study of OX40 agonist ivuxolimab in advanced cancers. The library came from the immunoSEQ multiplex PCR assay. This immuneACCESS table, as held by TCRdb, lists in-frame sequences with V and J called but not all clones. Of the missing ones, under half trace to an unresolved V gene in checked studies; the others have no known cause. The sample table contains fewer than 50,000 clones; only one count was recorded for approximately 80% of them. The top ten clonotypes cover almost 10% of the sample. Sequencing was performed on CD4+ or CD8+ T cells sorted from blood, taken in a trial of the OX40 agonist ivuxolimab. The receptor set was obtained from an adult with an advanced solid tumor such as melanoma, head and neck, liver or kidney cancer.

CDR3 residues: CASSPRRTTYEQYF. CDR3 coding DNA: TGTGCCAGTAGTCCCCGCAGGACGACCTACGAGCAGTACTTC. This chain connects TRBV19 to TRBJ2-7, with D unresolved. The CDR3 covers 14 residues. Per germline, CDR1 LNHDA and CDR2 SQIVND (reference sequence). Trimming pared 5 bases from V and 2 bases from J, leaving 13 bases between.

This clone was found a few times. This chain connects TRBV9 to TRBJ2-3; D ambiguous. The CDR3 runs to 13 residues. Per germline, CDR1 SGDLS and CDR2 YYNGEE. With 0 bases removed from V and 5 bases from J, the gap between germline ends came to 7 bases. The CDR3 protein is CASSVEGIDTQYF. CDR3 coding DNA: TGTGCCAGCAGCGTAGAGGGAATAGATACGCAGTATTTT.

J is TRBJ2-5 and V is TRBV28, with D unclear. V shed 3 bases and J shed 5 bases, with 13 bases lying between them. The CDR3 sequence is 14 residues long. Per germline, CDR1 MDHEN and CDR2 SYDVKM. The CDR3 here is CASSFPPMGETQYF. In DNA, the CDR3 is TGTGCCAGCAGTTTCCCCCCTATGGGCGAGACCCAGTACTTC. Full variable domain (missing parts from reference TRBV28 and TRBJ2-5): DVKVTQSSRYLVKRTGEKVFLECVQDMDHENMFWYRQDPGLGLRLIYFSYDVKMKEKGDIPEGYSVSREKKERFSLILESASTNQTSMYLCASSFPPMGETQYFGPGTRLLVL.

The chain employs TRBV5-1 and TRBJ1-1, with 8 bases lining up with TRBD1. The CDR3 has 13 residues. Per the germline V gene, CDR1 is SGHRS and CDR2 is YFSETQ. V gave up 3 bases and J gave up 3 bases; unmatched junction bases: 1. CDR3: CASSSTGDTEAFF. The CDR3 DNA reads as TGCGCCAGCAGCTCGACAGGGGACACTGAAGCTTTCTTT.

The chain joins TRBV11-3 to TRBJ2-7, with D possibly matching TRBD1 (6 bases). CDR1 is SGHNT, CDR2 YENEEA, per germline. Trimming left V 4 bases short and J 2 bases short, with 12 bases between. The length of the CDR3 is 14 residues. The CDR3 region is CASSSFDRPYEQYF. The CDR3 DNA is TGTGCCAGCAGCTCATTTGACAGGCCCTACGAGCAGTACTTC.

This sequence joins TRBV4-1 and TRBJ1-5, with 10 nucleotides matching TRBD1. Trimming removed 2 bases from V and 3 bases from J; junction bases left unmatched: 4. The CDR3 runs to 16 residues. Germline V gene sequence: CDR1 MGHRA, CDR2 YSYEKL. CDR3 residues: CASSQSTGGSNQPQHF. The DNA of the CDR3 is TGCGCCAGCAGCCAATCGACAGGGGGCTCCAATCAGCCCCAGCATTTT.

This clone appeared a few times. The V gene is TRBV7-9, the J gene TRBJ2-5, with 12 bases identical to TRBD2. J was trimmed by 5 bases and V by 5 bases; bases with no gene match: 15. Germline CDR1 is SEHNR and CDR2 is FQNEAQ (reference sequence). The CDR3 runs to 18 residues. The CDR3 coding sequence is TGTGCCAGCAGCAAGGGGGGTGGGACTAGCGGGCGGCCGGAGACCCAGTACTTC. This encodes CASSKGGGTSGRPETQYF. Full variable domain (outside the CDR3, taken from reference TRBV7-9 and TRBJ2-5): DTGVSQNPRHKITKRGQNVTFRCDPISEHNRLYWYRQTLGQGPEFLTYFQNEAQLEKSRLLSDRFSAERPKGSFSTLEIQRTEQGDSAMYLCASSKGGGTSGRPETQYFGPGTRLLVL.

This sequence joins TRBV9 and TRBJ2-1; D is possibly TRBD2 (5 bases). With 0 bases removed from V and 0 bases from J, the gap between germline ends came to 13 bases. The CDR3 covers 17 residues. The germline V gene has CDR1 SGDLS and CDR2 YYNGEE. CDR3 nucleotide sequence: TGTGCCAGCAGCGTAGAGGCGGGTCTGGGCTCCTACAATGAGCAGTTCTTC. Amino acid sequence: CASSVEAGLGSYNEQFF.

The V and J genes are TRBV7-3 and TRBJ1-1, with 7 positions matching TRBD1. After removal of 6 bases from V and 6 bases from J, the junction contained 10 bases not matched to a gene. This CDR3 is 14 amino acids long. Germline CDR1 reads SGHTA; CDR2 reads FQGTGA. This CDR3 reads CASSTGQLTPEAFF. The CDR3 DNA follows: TGTGCCAGCAGTACGGGACAGTTAACGCCTGAAGCTTTCTTT.

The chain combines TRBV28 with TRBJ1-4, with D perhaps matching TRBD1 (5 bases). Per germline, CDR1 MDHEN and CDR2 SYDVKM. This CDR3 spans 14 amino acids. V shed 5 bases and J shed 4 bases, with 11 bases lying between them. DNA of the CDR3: TGTGCCAGCAGTGGGGGACTGCATAATGAAAAACTGTTTTTT. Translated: CASSGGLHNEKLFF.

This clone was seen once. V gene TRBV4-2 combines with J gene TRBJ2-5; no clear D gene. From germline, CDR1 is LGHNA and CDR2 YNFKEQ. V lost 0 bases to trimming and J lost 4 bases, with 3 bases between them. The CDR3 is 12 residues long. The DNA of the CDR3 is TGTGCCAGCAGCCAAGAGAGAGAGACCCAGTACTTC. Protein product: CASSQERETQYF.

CDR3 residues: CASSGVGAGQLNEQFF. The CDR3 coding sequence is TGTGCCAGCAGCGGAGTGGGAGCGGGACAACTCAATGAGCAGTTCTTC. This chain connects TRBV5-6 to TRBJ2-1; possibly TRBD2 for D (7 bases). This CDR3 comprises 16 residues. V was clipped by 4 bases and J by 6 bases, with 20 bases between them. Germline V gene data show CDR1 as SGHDT and CDR2 as YYEEEE.

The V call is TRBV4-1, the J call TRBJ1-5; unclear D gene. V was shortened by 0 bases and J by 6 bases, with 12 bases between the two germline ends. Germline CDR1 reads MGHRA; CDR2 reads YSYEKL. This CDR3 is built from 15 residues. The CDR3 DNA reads TGCGCCAGCAGCCAAGAGCGAGGATTGGGTCAGCCCCAGCATTTT. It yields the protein CASSQERGLGQPQHF.

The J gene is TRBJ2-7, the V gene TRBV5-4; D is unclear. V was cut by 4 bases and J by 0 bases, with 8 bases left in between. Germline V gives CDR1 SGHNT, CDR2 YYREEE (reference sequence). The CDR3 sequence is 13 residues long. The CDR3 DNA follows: TGTGCCAGCAGCCTACAGAACTCCTACGAGCAGTACTTC. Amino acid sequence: CASSLQNSYEQYF.

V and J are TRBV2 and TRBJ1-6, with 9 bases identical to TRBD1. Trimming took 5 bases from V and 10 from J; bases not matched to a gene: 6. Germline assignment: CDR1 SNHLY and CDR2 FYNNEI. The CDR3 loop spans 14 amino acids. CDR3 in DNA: TGTGCCAGCAGTACAGGGGGCGCGGGATCACCCCTCCACTTT. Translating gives CASSTGGAGSPLHF.

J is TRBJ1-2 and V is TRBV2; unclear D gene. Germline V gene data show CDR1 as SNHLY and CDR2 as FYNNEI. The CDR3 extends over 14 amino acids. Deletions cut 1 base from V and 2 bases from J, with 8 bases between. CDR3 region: CASSEGRGNYGYTF. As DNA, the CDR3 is TGTGCCAGCAGTGAAGGTCGGGGAAACTATGGCTACACCTTC.

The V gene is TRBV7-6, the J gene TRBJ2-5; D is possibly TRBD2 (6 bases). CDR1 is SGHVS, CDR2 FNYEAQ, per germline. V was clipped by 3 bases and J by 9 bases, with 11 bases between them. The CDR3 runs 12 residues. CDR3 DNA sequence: TGTGCCAGCAGCTTGACGAGGGAGGCCCAGTACTTC. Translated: CASSLTREAQYF.

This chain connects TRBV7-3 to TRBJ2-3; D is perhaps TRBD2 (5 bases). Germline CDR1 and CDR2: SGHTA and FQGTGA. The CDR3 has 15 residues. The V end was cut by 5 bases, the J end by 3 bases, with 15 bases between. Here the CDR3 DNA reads TGTGCCAGCAGCCCGGGAACGAGAAGAACAGATACGCAGTATTTT. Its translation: CASSPGTRRTDTQYF.

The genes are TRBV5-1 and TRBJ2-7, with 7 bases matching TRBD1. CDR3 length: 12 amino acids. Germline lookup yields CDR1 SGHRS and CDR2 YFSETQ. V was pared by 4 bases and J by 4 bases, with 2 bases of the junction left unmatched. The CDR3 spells CASSLDRYEQYF. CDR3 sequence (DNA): TGCGCCAGCAGCCTGGACAGGTACGAGCAGTACTTC.

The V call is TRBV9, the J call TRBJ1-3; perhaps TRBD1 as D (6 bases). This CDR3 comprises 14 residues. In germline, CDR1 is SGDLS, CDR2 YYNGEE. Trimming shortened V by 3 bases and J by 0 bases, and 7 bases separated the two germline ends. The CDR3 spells CASSGGASGNTIYF. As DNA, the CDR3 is TGTGCCAGCAGCGGGGGGGCCTCTGGAAACACCATATATTTT.

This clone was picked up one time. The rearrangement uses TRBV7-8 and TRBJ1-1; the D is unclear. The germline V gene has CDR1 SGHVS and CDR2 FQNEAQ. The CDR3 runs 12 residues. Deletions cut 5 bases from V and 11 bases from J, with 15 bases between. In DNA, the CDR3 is TGTGCCAGCAGCCCCACCCAGATGTCGGCTTTCTTT. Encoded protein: CASSPTQMSAFF.

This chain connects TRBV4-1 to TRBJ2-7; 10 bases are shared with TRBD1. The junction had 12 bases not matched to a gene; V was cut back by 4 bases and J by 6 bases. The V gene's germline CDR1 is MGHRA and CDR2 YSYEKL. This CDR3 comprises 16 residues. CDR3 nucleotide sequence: TGCGCCAGCAGCCCAACTCCGGGACAGGGGTTCGGCGAGCAGTACTTC. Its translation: CASSPTPGQGFGEQYF.

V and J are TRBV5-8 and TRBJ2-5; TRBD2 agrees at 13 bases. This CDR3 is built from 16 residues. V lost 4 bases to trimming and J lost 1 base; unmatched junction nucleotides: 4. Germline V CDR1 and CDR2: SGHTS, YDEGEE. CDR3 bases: TGTGCCAGCAGCCGGGGGACTAGCGGGACCCAAGAGACCCAGTACTTC. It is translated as CASSRGTSGTQETQYF.